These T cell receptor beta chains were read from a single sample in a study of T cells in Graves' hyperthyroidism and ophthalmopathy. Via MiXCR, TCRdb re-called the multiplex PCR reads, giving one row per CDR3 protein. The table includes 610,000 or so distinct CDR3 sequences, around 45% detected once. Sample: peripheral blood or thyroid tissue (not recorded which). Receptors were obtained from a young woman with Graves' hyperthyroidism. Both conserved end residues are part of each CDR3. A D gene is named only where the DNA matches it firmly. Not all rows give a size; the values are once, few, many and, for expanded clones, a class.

TGTGCCATCAAACCCACGGGAGGCTATGGCTACACCTTC CAIKPTGGYGYTF - TRBJ1-2 - TRBV10-3
TGCAGCGTTGGGAGCGGGAGAGGTTCCTACGAGCAGTACTTC CSVGSGRGSYEQYF - TRBJ2-7 TRBD2 TRBV29-1
TGTGCCACCAGTCGGGCAGGGACAAAGGGGACTGAAGCTTTCTTT CATSRAGTKGTEAFF - TRBJ1-1 - TRBV24-1
TGTGCCAGCACGGGCAGCGCCCAGGGTTACGAGCAGTACTTC CASTGSAQGYEQYF many TRBJ2-7 - TRBV6-5
TGCAGCCAAACCTCGACAGCTGGCTACACCTTC CSQTSTAGYTF once TRBJ1-2 - TRBV29-1
TGTGCCGTCGGGAGTTCAACTAATGAAAAACTGTTTTTT CAVGSSTNEKLFF few TRBJ1-4 - TRBV3-1
TGCAGCTTCGCCGGGACAGGTAGCTCCTACGAGCAGTACTTC CSFAGTGSSYEQYF few TRBJ2-7 TRBD1 TRBV29-1
TGTGCCACCAGCAGCCAACCGGACAGGGGGCTCGGTCAGCCCCAGCATTTT CATSSQPDRGLGQPQHF - TRBJ1-5 TRBD1 TRBV15
TGCAGCGTTGAAGAGCCGCGATTCGAAGAGACCCAGTACTTC CSVEEPRFEETQYF - TRBJ2-5 - TRBV29-1
TGTGCCAGCAGTGAACTAGCGGGAGGGAGAACCGGGGAGCTGTTTTTT CASSELAGGRTGELFF many TRBJ2-2 TRBD2 TRBV2
TGCAGCGGGCAGGGACTAGCGGGAGTAGAGACCCAGTACTTC CSGQGLAGVETQYF - TRBJ2-5 TRBD2 TRBV29-1
TGTGCCAGCAGCTTGCTGGAATCGTACCAAGAGACCCAGTACTTC CASSLLESYQETQYF many TRBJ2-5 - TRBV5-6
TGTGCCAGCAGCCAACATACGGGGACAGTACCCAACGAGCAGTACTTC CASSQHTGTVPNEQYF many TRBJ2-7 TRBD1 TRBV16
TGTGCCGGCAGCCGAGCGAGCGGGAGGGGGACCGGGGTCCAAGCTTTCTTT CAGSRASGRGTGVQAFF - TRBJ1-1 - TRBV7-6
TGTGCCAGCAGTTTTACCGGGACTAGCGAAAACTACGAGCAGTACTTC CASSFTGTSENYEQYF once TRBJ2-7 TRBD2 TRBV7-2
TGTGCCAGCAGTTACCTACAGGACGGAGCCTACGAGCAGTACTTC CASSYLQDGAYEQYF - TRBJ2-7 - TRBV12-3/TRBV12-4
TGTGCCAGCAGCGCAGACAGGGGGCGCGGGGACACTGAAGCTTTCTTT CASSADRGRGDTEAFF many TRBJ1-1 TRBD1 TRBV5-6
TGTGCCAGCAGCCGCCGGGACTGGGAGAAGACCCAGTACTTC CASSRRDWEKTQYF many TRBJ2-5 - TRBV5-8
TGTGCCAGCTTAGGGGGGGGAGCTAATGAAAAACTGTTTTTT CASLGGGANEKLFF - TRBJ1-4 - TRBV18
TGTGCCAGCAGGACTAGCGGGACAGGGGACGAAAAACTGTTTTTT CASRTSGTGDEKLFF - TRBJ1-4 TRBD1 TRBV6-6
TGCAGTGCTAGTTCCCGAAAAGCGGGCACAGATACGCAGTATTTT CSASSRKAGTDTQYF - TRBJ2-3 - TRBV20-1
TGTGCCAGCAGTCGACCGACGGACGGGGAGCTGTTTTTT CASSRPTDGELFF many TRBJ2-2 - TRBV6-6
TGCAGTGAATGGGAGGGGACGGTGGCCGGGGAGCTGTTTTTT CSEWEGTVAGELFF - TRBJ2-2 TRBD2 TRBV20-1
TGCAGCGTTAGGACAGGGAACTTGGACACTGAAGCTTTCTTT CSVRTGNLDTEAFF once TRBJ1-1 TRBD1 TRBV29-1